This record looks at one T cell receptor (beta chain) sequence and its context. This sample is part of a study of blood T cell repertoires in COVID-19. Study context: Researchers got acute and convalescent COVID-19 samples from the United States, Italy and Spain. Sources were T cells, B-cell-depleted T cells, or PBMCs; the material itself was cDNA or gDNA.

Trimming removed 7 bases from V and 7 bases from J, with 21 bases in between. The CDR3 runs 14 residues. CDR1 and CDR2 (germline): SGHRS, YFSETQ. The authors' processing: Estimation of nucleated cell counts relied on the amplification of reference gene primers. Clones were read by immunoSEQ multiplex PCR, and TCRdb kept only the in-frame ones, dropping some. V, J and clone size are taken as reported in that table, and D and trimming were inferred from the DNA itself. The table has 25,000 to 30,000 clones, around 90% seen once; the top ten hold 9.5% to 15%. The rearrangement links TRBV5-1 to TRBJ2-7; D may be TRBD1 (5 bases). The sample was peripheral blood. The receptor's source is a human donor in a cohort sampled during active COVID-19. The donor label of this sample is uncertain. CDR3 in DNA: TGCGCCAGCGGCCGTGGGGCCCCGAGTCCTGAGCAGTACTTC. It specifies CASGRGAPSPEQYF.